This TCR beta chain was recorded in a study of identifying expanded T cells in peripheral blood (dated by TCRdb to about 2019). Regarding the complete study: Technical replicates were generated by sequencing separate aliquots of the same genomic DNA pool, with four replicates compared pairwise. The full study reports these points: The binomial model flagged approximately 1.2 differentially abundant clones between technical replicates, compared with roughly 15 over roughly 2 weeks and 18 to 20 over roughly 4 weeks. It was expected by the authors that biological variance in healthy repertoires might increase further over much longer intervals, such as months to years. The beta-binomial model significantly reduced the number of clones called differentially abundant and the false-positive rate across all healthy-donor time intervals. For all healthy donors, the variance in clone template counts between two-week samples rose significantly as total template count increased.

On this clone itself: Its antigen target is currently unknown. No base qualities exist here, and no much larger clone lies one base off it.

No immune events, such as infections, were documented for the healthy donors during the collection period. Blood repertoires from healthy donors were used as a training cohort for calibrating time-dependent variance in a beta-binomial model of differential abundance of T-cell clones. The training cohort comprised roughly 10 healthy donors, 3 female and 7 male. An age range of about 29 to 65 years, with an average of about 39 years, was recorded for the donors. Whole blood, obtained from a commercial supplier, was collected from each healthy donor at three time points spaced roughly 2 weeks apart. For immunosequencing, genomic DNA was extracted from unsorted whole blood. CDR1 LGHNT and CDR2 FRNRAP are derived from the germline V gene. The CDR3 starts with the cysteine, ends with the phenylalanine, and has 11 residues. Only the CDR3 part of the read is kept: 33 bases, read in frame from the first base.

TCRbeta CDR3 regions were profiled by bias-controlled multiplex PCR amplification of genomic DNA with the immunoSEQ Assay. Concerning the study's data processing: The absolute abundance of each unique TCRbeta CDR3 region was quantified after sequences were collapsed and filtered. Differential abundance was assessed using a binomial (Fisher-equivalent) model and a beta-binomial model in which time-dependent variance fitted from healthy donors was added. Clones with fewer than 5 combined templates were removed, and differential abundance was called for clones with a Benjamini-Hochberg FDR below 0.01. In the beta-binomial model, variance was expressed as a function of the total template count across the two samples, in the form v = (b*log(k)+a)^2. In its TCRdb copy, this immuneACCESS table keeps in-frame sequences only and misses some clones. Where compared with another copy, unresolved V genes explain less than half of these, and the others have no known cause. Clone size and V and J calls were adopted from that table, with D and trimming inferred from the DNA. This sample is represented by about 58,000 clones; approximately 90% of them were singletons. The ten largest clones add up to about 3.7% of the sample.

The sample comprised blood. Rearrangement joined TRBV12-5 to TRBJ2-5, with the D gene not confidently named. The DNA end is a closer match to TRBJ2-7, so the J assignment may be wrong. This TCR derives from a person between 18 and 75 years old in good health. CDR3 reads: CASGPTYEQYF. The nucleotide sequence is given as TGTGCTAGTGGCCCCACCTACGAGCAGTACTTC.